Reported below is one TCR beta chain. The antigen is unknown. The data were obtained in a study of shared clonotypes between healthy human individuals. Turning to the study itself: Researchers assigned three CD4 naive, three CD4 memory, two CD8 naive and one CD8 memory plate to each donor.

Division of CD4+ cells produced a CD45RA+ naive subset and a CD45RA-negative memory subset. Findings and caveats of the study: Clonotype sharing among donors was expected to depend on sequencing depth.

The CDR3 totals 15 residues. Here immunoSEQ multiplex PCR was the method, and the copy in TCRdb shows in-frame clones only, minus some. The table lists around 1.4 million clones, around 98.5% of them singletons. Sequencing was performed on naive CD4+ T cells sorted from blood. As for subset: CD45RA+ positively selected. This sequence originates from a man aged 30 to 39 in good health. The chain is built from TRBV21-1 and TRBJ2-1; the listed D gene, TRBD2, was not tested against the DNA. TRBV21-1 is described as a pseudogene. The CDR3 region has the DNA TGTGCCAGCCCGAAAACCAGCGGGAGGGGTAATGAGCAGTTCTTC. It yields the protein CASPKTSGRGNEQFF.